The rows below give T cell receptor beta chains drawn from one sample of a study of radiotherapy plus CTLA-4 blockade in lung cancer. Measured with immunoSEQ multiplex PCR; TCRdb has only the in-frame clones, and not every one. The sample holds tens of thousands of clones; over 70% are singletons and the top ten take 3.5% to 4.5%. The material sequenced was peripheral blood, taken from a patient treated with radiotherapy plus ipilimumab. The source is a human donor with non-small cell lung cancer who had a partial response to radiotherapy plus ipilimumab. Some clones in this sample may be carry-over from other donors' samples. Each CDR3 is given with its conserved first and last residue. The order of the fields is clone size, V gene, J gene, D gene, CDR3 protein, CDR3 DNA. The D gene is left open where the match is weak. Clone size is given for some rows only: seen once, a few or many times, or a class if the clone is expanded.

>.|TRBV28|TRBJ1-2|.
CASSLPSGAYGYTF
TGTGCCAGCAGTCTTCCTTCAGGGGCCTATGGCTACACCTTC
>few|TRBV7-9|TRBJ1-4|TRBD1
CASSFGQGREKLFF
TGTGCCAGCAGCTTTGGACAGGGAAGGGAAAAACTGTTTTTT
>once|TRBV5-1|TRBJ1-2|TRBD1
CASSFSGTGGYGYTF
TGCGCCAGCAGCTTCTCCGGGACAGGGGGCTATGGCTACACCTTC
>.|TRBV6-1|TRBJ1-2|.
CASSRGVANYGYTF
TGTGCCAGCAGTAGGGGCGTAGCTAACTATGGCTACACCTTC
>.|TRBV11-2|TRBJ2-5|TRBD2
CASSPGEGRHF
TGTGCCAGCAGCCCCGGGGAGGGGCGTCACTTC
>.|TRBV11-2|TRBJ2-1|TRBD2
CASSLEPPRVAGGGEQFF
TGTGCCAGCAGCTTAGAGCCCCCTAGGGTAGCGGGAGGAGGAGAGCAGTTCTTC
>.|TRBV4-2|TRBJ2-2|.
CASSDDYNTGELFF
TGTGCCAGCAGCGACGACTATAACACCGGGGAGCTGTTTTTT
>.|TRBV6-1|TRBJ1-5|.
CASSEALYLIGDLDNQPQHF
TGTGCCAGCAGTGAAGCGCTTTACCTAATCGGGGATTTGGACAATCAGCCCCAGCATTTT
>few|TRBV15|TRBJ2-7|.
CATSRDYATHEQYF
TGTGCCACCAGCCGAGACTATGCAACCCACGAGCAGTACTTC
>.|TRBV4-2|TRBJ2-6|.
CASSQEADSGANVLTF
TGTGCCAGCAGCCAAGAGGCAGACTCTGGGGCCAACGTCCTGACTTTC
>.|TRBV6-1|TRBJ2-5|.
CASSSLAAEQYF
TGTGCCAGCAGCTCACTCGCGGCGGAGCAGTACTTC
>.|TRBV14|TRBJ1-1|.
CASRSNMNTEAFF
TGTGCCAGCAGGTCAAACATGAACACTGAAGCTTTCTTT
>few|TRBV9|TRBJ2-3|TRBD2
CASSVAGTSGASGDTQYF
TGTGCCAGCAGCGTAGCCGGGACTAGCGGAGCCTCTGGGGATACGCAGTATTTT
>.|TRBV18|TRBJ2-1|TRBD2
CASSPGTSQNEQFF
TGTGCCAGCTCACCGGGGACTAGCCAAAATGAGCAGTTCTTC
>few|TRBV10-3|TRBJ2-7|.
CAISEFNEQYF
TGTGCCATCAGTGAGTTTAACGAGCAGTACTTC
>.|TRBV18|TRBJ2-2|.
CASSPIAGELFF
TGTGCCAGCTCACCGATAGCCGGGGAGCTGTTTTTT
>.|TRBV28|TRBJ2-3|.
CASSPPPKSTDTQYF
TGTGCCAGCAGCCCCCCCCCAAAAAGCACAGATACGCAGTATTTT
>.|TRBV4-2|TRBJ2-5|TRBD2
CASSPQGAAGGPGTQYF
TGTGCCAGCAGCCCTCAAGGAGCAGCGGGGGGGCCGGGGACCCAGTACTTC
>once|TRBV18|TRBJ1-1|.
CASSPSAGNTEAFF
TGTGCCAGCTCACCCTCGGCAGGGAACACTGAAGCTTTCTTT
>.|TRBV27|TRBJ2-2|TRBD1
CASSRQQGVPGELFF
TGTGCCAGCAGCCGACAACAGGGGGTACCCGGGGAGCTGTTTTTT
>.|TRBV29-1|TRBJ2-2|TRBD2
CSVGGGLDTGELFF
TGCAGCGTGGGGGGAGGGTTGGACACCGGGGAGCTGTTTTTT
>.|TRBV6-6|TRBJ2-3|TRBD1
CASSPGTGGKYTQYF
TGTGCCAGCAGTCCAGGCACAGGGGGCAAGTATACGCAGTATTTT
>.|TRBV9|TRBJ2-1|TRBD2
CASSATSGRATYNEQFF
TGTGCCAGCAGCGCGACTAGCGGGAGGGCAACCTACAATGAGCAGTTCTTC
>.|TRBV7-2|TRBJ2-5|.
CASSLGGVAAPQETQYF
TGTGCCAGCAGCTTAGGGGGGGTAGCGGCCCCCCAAGAGACCCAGTACTTC
>.|TRBV29-1|TRBJ2-2|.
CSVERQNTGELFF
TGCAGCGTTGAACGACAGAACACCGGGGAGCTGTTTTTT
>.|TRBV5-1|TRBJ2-1|.
CASSFSQVLNEQFF
TGCGCCAGCAGCTTTTCCCAGGTCTTGAATGAGCAGTTCTTC
>.|TRBV11-3|TRBJ2-5|.
CASSLYGSGGETQYF
TGTGCCAGCAGCTTATACGGGAGTGGAGGGGAGACCCAGTACTTC
>.|TRBV2|TRBJ2-5|TRBD1
CASRGTGARGETQYF
TGTGCCAGCAGGGGGACAGGGGCGAGGGGAGAGACCCAGTACTTC
>.|TRBV7-2|TRBJ2-1|.
CASSRRGGIGYNEQFF
TGTGCCAGCAGCCGAAGGGGCGGGATAGGGTACAATGAGCAGTTCTTC
>.|TRBV5-1|TRBJ1-6|.
CASSAPDSNSPLHF
TGCGCCAGCAGCGCCCCTGACAGTAATTCACCCCTCCACTTT
>few|TRBV28|TRBJ1-2|.
CASSFTGSRNYGYTF
TGTGCCAGCAGTTTTACGGGGAGTCGGAACTATGGCTACACCTTC
>.|TRBV6-6|TRBJ2-2|TRBD2
CASSSGSGSWTGELFF
TGTGCCAGCAGCTCAGGGAGCGGGAGTTGGACCGGGGAGCTGTTTTTT
>.|TRBV19|TRBJ1-2|.
CASSIQGYYGYTF
TGTGCCAGTAGTATCCAGGGATACTATGGCTACACCTTC
>.|TRBV7-8|TRBJ1-1|TRBD1
CASSGQGAVNTEAFF
TGTGCCAGCAGCGGTCAGGGGGCGGTGAACACTGAAGCTTTCTTT
>.|TRBV28|TRBJ1-1|.
CASRERNTEAFF
TGTGCCAGCAGGGAGAGGAACACTGAAGCTTTCTTT
>.|TRBV19|TRBJ2-5|TRBD1
CASDQGTGSVETQYF
TGTGCCAGTGATCAGGGGACAGGGTCTGTGGAGACCCAGTACTTC
>.|TRBV19|TRBJ2-3|.
CASSINLATDTQYF
TGTGCCAGTAGTATAAACCTAGCCACAGATACGCAGTATTTT
>.|TRBV6-5|TRBJ2-1|TRBD2
CASRQSGRANNEQFF
TGTGCCAGCAGGCAAAGCGGGAGGGCCAACAATGAGCAGTTCTTC
>few|TRBV7-2|TRBJ2-7|.
CASSQNTDSEQYF
TGTGCCAGCAGCCAAAACACGGACTCTGAGCAGTACTTC
>.|TRBV6-1|TRBJ2-3|.
CASSAWRGGVSTDTQYF
TGTGCCAGCAGTGCTTGGAGGGGGGGAGTCAGCACAGATACGCAGTATTTT
>.|TRBV28|TRBJ1-1|.
CASSWTNRRYTEAFF
TGTGCCAGCAGCTGGACAAACCGCAGGTACACTGAAGCTTTCTTT